The present entry profiles one T cell receptor beta chain with its context. This sample is part of a study of shared T cell receptors in the human thymus. The CDR3 loop spans 15 amino acids. CDR1 is MNHNS and CDR2 is SASEGT in the germline V gene. Trimming shortened V by 8 bases and J by 4 bases, and 20 bases separated the two germline ends. The data were produced by immunoSEQ multiplex PCR, yet TCRdb's version contains in-frame clones alone and is incomplete. Of about 730,000 clones in the sample, approximately 83% are singletons; the top ten hold more than 0.008%. These data were likewise used in another study, on human thymus T cells. That work states: Thymic tissue was derived from resections collected during corrective heart surgery. Highly overlapping thymic repertoires in unrelated individuals were reported by related research.

Material: thymocytes. This clonotype was obtained from a girl in the first two years of life with a congenital heart defect. The V gene is TRBV6-1, the J gene TRBJ1-2, with D possibly matching TRBD1 (6 bases). CDR3 loop: CASQTPGQHFYGYTF. The CDR3 coding sequence is TGTGCCAGCCAAACGCCTGGACAGCACTTCTATGGCTACACCTTC.